Listed below are T cell receptor beta chains from one sample, sequenced in a study of cytomegalovirus exposure and HLA in healthy donors. The assay was immunoSEQ multiplex PCR, and TCRdb's table has in-frame clones only and misses some. In the table there are approximately 71,000 clones, about 95% of which are singletons. Sequencing input: PBMCs. The receptors shown here come from a woman aged 18-29 years in good health and CMV-seronegative. CDR3s include the opening cysteine and the closing phenylalanine or tryptophan. Each record gives: CDR3 length, J gene, V gene, CDR3 protein.

CDR3 length: 16
J gene: TRBJ1-2
V gene: TRBV6-5
CDR3 protein: CASSYGTGGANYGYTF

CDR3 length: 14
J gene: TRBJ2-3
V gene: TRBV6-5
CDR3 protein: CASSFRLVTDTQYF

CDR3 length: 17
J gene: TRBJ2-5
V gene: TRBV28
CDR3 protein: CASSFPPLAGVEETQYF

CDR3 length: 16
J gene: TRBJ2-3
V gene: TRBV7-9
CDR3 protein: CASSSGRGENTDTQYF

CDR3 length: 11
J gene: TRBJ1-1
V gene: TRBV2
CDR3 protein: CASRGTGAAFF

CDR3 length: 13
J gene: TRBJ2-1
V gene: TRBV6-6
CDR3 protein: CASTAARYNEQFF

CDR3 length: 16
J gene: TRBJ2-3
V gene: TRBV9
CDR3 protein: CASSPGQGRYTDTQYF

CDR3 length: 16
J gene: TRBJ2-6
V gene: TRBV5-1
CDR3 protein: CASSLGDRSGANVLTF

CDR3 length: 12
J gene: TRBJ1-4
V gene: TRBV7-2
CDR3 protein: CASGDRERKLFF

CDR3 length: 15
J gene: TRBJ1-1
V gene: TRBV6-1
CDR3 protein: CASSEVYGGSTEAFF

CDR3 length: 13
J gene: TRBJ2-7
V gene: TRBV29-1
CDR3 protein: CSVRTSGAYEQYF

CDR3 length: 12
J gene: TRBJ2-2
V gene: TRBV5-5
CDR3 protein: CASSTFPGELFF

CDR3 length: 15
J gene: TRBJ2-1
V gene: TRBV7-9
CDR3 protein: CASSTDRGHINEQFF

CDR3 length: 13
J gene: TRBJ1-1
V gene: TRBV19
CDR3 protein: CATSDRGYTEAFF

CDR3 length: 14
J gene: TRBJ2-5
V gene: TRBV15
CDR3 protein: CATSREDRVGSQYF

CDR3 length: 13
J gene: TRBJ2-2
V gene: TRBV28
CDR3 protein: CASSGRSTGELFF

CDR3 length: 13
J gene: TRBJ1-5
V gene: TRBV30
CDR3 protein: CAWSDGRHQPQHF

CDR3 length: 15
J gene: TRBJ2-5
V gene: TRBV6-7
CDR3 protein: CASSYVWGGLETQYF

CDR3 length: 17
J gene: TRBJ2-2
V gene: TRBV11-1
CDR3 protein: CASSSPPSGRGTGELFF

CDR3 length: 15
J gene: TRBJ1-3
V gene: TRBV27
CDR3 protein: CASSPLQGRGNTIYF

CDR3 length: 19
J gene: TRBJ2-2
V gene: TRBV4-1
CDR3 protein: CASSQDLQGAVGGTGELFF

CDR3 length: 16
J gene: TRBJ2-6
V gene: TRBV19
CDR3 protein: CASSTQEAGGANVLTF

CDR3 length: 14
J gene: TRBJ2-5
V gene: TRBV27
CDR3 protein: CASSFRQGGETQYF

CDR3 length: 11
J gene: TRBJ1-2
V gene: TRBV6-6
CDR3 protein: CASTRGGGYTF

CDR3 length: 12
J gene: TRBJ2-7
V gene: TRBV7-9
CDR3 protein: CASSYPGNEQYF

CDR3 length: 15
J gene: TRBJ1-5
V gene: TRBV5-4
CDR3 protein: CASSLFPGGNQPQHF

CDR3 length: 17
J gene: TRBJ2-3
V gene: TRBV6-1
CDR3 protein: CASSALGLAGGTDTQYF

CDR3 length: 16
J gene: TRBJ2-2
V gene: TRBV7-6
CDR3 protein: CASSNSRGSSTGELFF

CDR3 length: 19
J gene: TRBJ2-5
V gene: TRBV1
CDR3 protein: CTSSQDGLAGGFSGETQYF

CDR3 length: 15
J gene: TRBJ2-4
V gene: TRBV9
CDR3 protein: CASSVGQGGKNIQYF

CDR3 length: 15
J gene: TRBJ2-7
V gene: TRBV11-2
CDR3 protein: CASTVEGQGFDEQYF

CDR3 length: 16
J gene: TRBJ1-1
V gene: TRBV5-3
CDR3 protein: CARSRRDRITNTEAFF

CDR3 length: 14
J gene: TRBJ2-7
V gene: TRBV27
CDR3 protein: CASSFISEPYEQYF

CDR3 length: 16
J gene: TRBJ2-1
V gene: TRBV7-9
CDR3 protein: CASSPRERDSYNEQFF

CDR3 length: 15
J gene: TRBJ2-5
V gene: TRBV6-1
CDR3 protein: CASSEASGGFETQYF

CDR3 length: 16
J gene: TRBJ2-7
V gene: TRBV7-8
CDR3 protein: CASSLDVAGGRREQYF

CDR3 length: 14
J gene: TRBJ1-1
V gene: TRBV6-5
CDR3 protein: CASSYSGSNTEAFF